The 13 T cell receptor beta chains reported below all come from one sample, sequenced in a study of cytomegalovirus exposure and HLA in healthy donors. Amplification used 60 Vbeta primers and 13 Jbeta primers. Method: immunoSEQ multiplex PCR; TCRdb's copy keeps in-frame clones and lacks some. The repertoire holds 90,000 or so clones, around 80% seen once, with about 4.5% in the top ten. Sequencing input: PBMCs. The source is a male donor in good health and CMV-seropositive.

The rearrangement links TRBV29-1 to TRBJ2-1, with D perhaps TRBD2 (5 bases). The CDR3 spans 14 residues. CDR1 is SQVTM and CDR2 is ANQGSEA in the germline V gene. V was clipped by 2 bases and J by 7 bases, with 15 bases between them. The CDR3 loop reads CSVEPGSRGNEQFF. The CDR3 DNA reads as TGCAGCGTTGAACCGGGTTCCCGAGGGAATGAGCAGTTCTTC.

Points on this clone: The germline gene is not matched at one end of the junction; a read error may be the cause. This specimen includes other DNA sequences encoding the same CDR3. As DNA, the CDR3 is TGTGCCAGCAGTTTCGAGGGAAACTATGGCTACACCTTT. It is translated as CASSFEGNYGYTF. The genes are TRBV27 and TRBJ1-2; D remains unclear. CDR1 and CDR2 (germline): MNHEY, SMNVEV (reference sequence). The CDR3 totals 13 residues.

The chain links TRBV6-6 to TRBJ1-6, with D perhaps TRBD1 (5 bases). Germline CDR1 is MNHNY and CDR2 is SVGAGI (reference sequence). V was cut by 3 bases and J by 9 bases, with 18 bases left in between. The CDR3 totals 16 residues. CDR3 protein: CASSYGGTPGGSPLHF. The DNA for the CDR3 is TGTGCCAGCAGTTATGGGGGGACGCCGGGCGGTTCACCCCTCCACTTT.

The chain carries TRBV18 and TRBJ2-1, with D hard to call. The germline V gene has CDR1 KGHSH and CDR2 LQKENI. V lost 2 bases and J lost 0, with 5 bases in between. This CDR3 has 14 amino acids. CDR3 sequence reads: CASSPMSSYNEQFF. DNA of the CDR3: TGTGCCAGCTCACCAATGAGCTCCTACAATGAGCAGTTCTTC. Full variable domain (outside the CDR3, taken from reference TRBV18 and TRBJ2-1): NAGVMQNPRHLVRRRGQEARLRCSPMKGHSHVYWYRQLPEEGLKFMVYLQKENIIDESGMPKERFSAEFPKEGPSILRIQQVVRGDSAAYFCASSPMSSYNEQFFGPGTRLTVL.

The J gene is TRBJ1-2, the V gene TRBV6-6; D uncertain. The CDR3 has 10 amino acids. Per germline, CDR1 MNHNY and CDR2 SVGAGI (reference sequence). V lost 2 bases to trimming and J lost 14 bases, with 9 bases between them. Here the CDR3 DNA reads TGTGCCAGCAGTTACGAGGGTTGGACCTTC. Translated, it gives CASSYEGWTF.

The chain uses TRBV28 and TRBJ2-7; TRBD2 matches 7 bases. The germline gives CDR1 MDHEN, CDR2 SYDVKM. V shed 6 bases, J shed 5 bases, and the junction held 13 bases outside the gene matches. The length of the CDR3 is 15 residues. In DNA form, the CDR3 reads TGTGCCAGCAGGGAGCGCGGGAGTTCAGTCCACGAGCAGTACTTC. Its protein is CASRERGSSVHEQYF.

The chain recombines TRBV15 with TRBJ1-6; D possibly corresponds to TRBD1 (6 bases). V was shortened by 5 bases and J by 6 bases, with 11 bases between the two germline ends. CDR3 size: 14 residues. Germline CDR1 reads LNHNV; CDR2 reads YYDKDF (reference sequence). The CDR3 here is CATSGSRGNSPLHF. The CDR3 nucleotides read TGTGCCACCAGCGGGTCCAGGGGTAATTCACCCCTCCACTTT.

The genes are TRBV28 and TRBJ2-1; 7 bases fit TRBD2. The germline CDR1 and CDR2 sequences are MDHEN and SYDVKM. V lost 7 bases to trimming and J lost 6 bases; unmatched junction nucleotides: 9. The CDR3 totals 14 residues. CDR3 amino acids: CASITIAGLNEQFF. CDR3 nucleotide sequence: TGTGCCAGCATAACGATAGCGGGTCTCAATGAGCAGTTCTTC.

The gene calls are TRBV28 and TRBJ1-1; D uncertain. Germline CDR1 MDHEN, CDR2 SYDVKM. There are 13 residues in the CDR3. Between the trimmed V and J ends, which lost 5 bases and 0 bases, there was a span of 7 bases. CDR3 nucleotides: TGTGCCAGCAGTCCGGTCATGAACACTGAAGCTTTCTTT. This translates into CASSPVMNTEAFF.

The chain carries TRBV6-6 and TRBJ1-3; D is ambiguous. CDR3 length: 11 residues. The ends were cut back, 10 bases at V and 4 bases at J, with 8 bases in the middle. Germline lookup yields CDR1 MNHNY and CDR2 SVGAGI (reference sequence). CDR3 region: CANTTGNTIYF. The CDR3 DNA reads TGTGCCAACACAACAGGAAACACCATATATTTT.

This sequence joins TRBV2 and TRBJ1-3, with D uncertain. V shed 5 bases and J shed 2 bases, with 10 bases lying between them. The V gene's germline CDR1 is SNHLY and CDR2 FYNNEI. This CDR3 is built from 14 residues. Here the CDR3 reads CASSSGGTGNTIYF. In nucleotides, the CDR3 is TGTGCCAGCAGTAGTGGAGGGACTGGAAACACCATATATTTT.

The CDR3 region is CSVESGSGEQYF. The CDR3 DNA sequence: TGCAGCGTTGAAAGTGGGAGTGGCGAGCAGTACTTC. The rearrangement links TRBV29-1 to TRBJ2-7; D is possibly TRBD2 (5 bases). The germline V gene has CDR1 SQVTM and CDR2 ANQGSEA. V was shortened by 2 bases and J by 6 bases, with 11 bases between the two germline ends. The CDR3 is made up of 12 amino acids.

This clone was seen just once. Here the CDR3 DNA reads TGTGCCAGCAGATTCGGGGGGAGCCTAGAGACCCAGTACTTC. Protein sequence: CASRFGGSLETQYF. The V and J genes are TRBV27 and TRBJ2-5; 7 bases fit TRBD2. V shed 6 bases, J shed 4 bases, and the junction held 8 bases outside the gene matches. The CDR3 covers 14 residues. CDR1 MNHEY and CDR2 SMNVEV come from the germline V gene (reference sequence).